One T cell receptor (beta chain) is described in this entry. What it binds is not known. This record belongs to a study of T-cell memory formation after mild COVID-19. General study results and limits: Among contracting clones, CD4+ were mainly CM/EM and CD8+ enriched in EMRA. Pre-infection memory already had some responding clones, implying cross-reactive memory joined.

TCRdb re-called the 5' RACE reads through MiXCR, storing one row per CDR3 protein. The table lists about 390,000 distinct CDR3 sequences, 20% to 25% of them singletons. CDR1 is MNHEY and CDR2 is SVGEGT in the germline V gene. This CDR3 spans 16 amino acids. Germline trimming cut 6 bases from V and 7 bases from J; bases unmatched to any gene: 14. The chain recombines TRBV6-2 or TRBV6-3 with TRBJ2-3, with 9 positions matching TRBD1. Material: PBMCs or a T cell subset sorted from them (not recorded which). The clonotype was recovered from an adult woman who had mild COVID-19 (a few samples of this study predate the infection). Cell type and time point are not known. The CDR3 here is CASSRRTGQGRNTQYF. The CDR3 DNA sequence: TGTGCCAGCAGCCGCCGAACGGGACAGGGTAGGAATACGCAGTATTTT.